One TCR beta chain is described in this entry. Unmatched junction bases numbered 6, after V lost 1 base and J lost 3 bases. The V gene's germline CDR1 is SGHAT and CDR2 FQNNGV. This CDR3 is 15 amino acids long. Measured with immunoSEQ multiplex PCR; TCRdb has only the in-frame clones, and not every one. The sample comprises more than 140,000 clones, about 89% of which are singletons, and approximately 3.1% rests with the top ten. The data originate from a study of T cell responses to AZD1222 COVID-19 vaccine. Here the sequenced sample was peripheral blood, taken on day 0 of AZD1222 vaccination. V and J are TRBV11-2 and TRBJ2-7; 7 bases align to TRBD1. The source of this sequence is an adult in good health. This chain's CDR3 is CASSLVLNRGYEQYF. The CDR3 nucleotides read TGTGCCAGCAGCTTAGTGTTAAACAGGGGCTACGAGCAGTACTTC. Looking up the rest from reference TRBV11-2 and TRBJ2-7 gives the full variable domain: EAGVAQSPRYKIIEKRQSVAFWCNPISGHATLYWYQQILGQGPKLLIQFQNNGVVDDSQLPKDRFSAERLKGVDSTLKIQPAKLEDSAVYLCASSLVLNRGYEQYFGPGTRLTVT.